The entry below gives a single TCR beta chain sequence along with its context. This sample was included in a study of blood T cell repertoires in COVID-19. Study in general: Samples representing acute and convalescent COVID-19 were sourced from the United States, Italy and Spain.

This CDR3 spans 15 amino acids. Trimming at V came to 3 bases and at J to 4 bases, leaving 7 bases not matched to a gene. The germline V gene encodes CDR1 SQVTM and CDR2 ANQGSEA. Authors' processing steps: Counts of nucleated cells, estimated from reference gene primer amplification, were obtained. Only in-frame clones appear in the TCRdb table, and some are missing; sequencing was by immunoSEQ multiplex PCR. V and J calls and clone size come straight from that table; D and trimming were deduced from the DNA. The sample yields some 500,000 clones, 85% to 90% seen once. This chain connects TRBV29-1 to TRBJ2-1; TRBD1 agrees at 9 bases. The origin of this receptor is a woman in her thirties or forties who had recovered from COVID-19. The sequenced sample was PBMCs or T cells enriched from blood (not recorded which). In DNA, the CDR3 is TGCAGCGTTGAGGGGGGGGACAGGGCTTACAATGAGCAGTTCTTC. It translates to CSVEGGDRAYNEQFF.